Listed below are T cell receptor beta chains from one sample, sequenced in a study of T cell responses to AZD1222 COVID-19 vaccine. TCRdb's copy holds only in-frame clones and misses some; the assay was immunoSEQ multiplex PCR. Of 140,000 to 150,000 clones detected, 80% to 95% appear once; the ten largest clones hold 1.5% to 2%. This material consisted of peripheral blood, taken on day 0 of AZD1222 vaccination. All receptors come from an adult in good health. The CDR3 runs from the conserved cysteine through the conserved F or W. The order of the fields is clone size, D gene, V gene, J gene, CDR3 DNA, CDR3 protein. A D gene is named only where the DNA matches it firmly. A row's size may be missing; if present it is once, few, many or a size class.

>.|.|TRBV24-1|TRBJ2-1
TGTGCCACCATCTCGGGCGATGAGCAGTTCTTC
CATISGDEQFF
>few|TRBD2|TRBV5-1|TRBJ2-7
TGCGCCAGCAGCTTCGGTTCGCGGGTAGCGGGAGGCTACGAGCAGTACTTC
CASSFGSRVAGGYEQYF
>.|TRBD1|TRBV11-3|TRBJ2-2
TGTGCCAGCAGCCTTGCGACAGGGCGTAGCACCGGGGAGCTGTTTTTT
CASSLATGRSTGELFF
>once|TRBD2|TRBV7-2|TRBJ2-1
TGTGCCAGCAGCCGGGGACTAGCCGCCTACAATGAGCAGTTCTTC
CASSRGLAAYNEQFF
>once|.|TRBV27|TRBJ2-3
TGTGCCAGCAGCCATCTCTTGGGGTTAGGCACAGATACGCAGTATTTT
CASSHLLGLGTDTQYF
>.|TRBD1|TRBV4-1|TRBJ2-7
TGCGCCAGCAGCCAAGTGGCAGGGGGCCCCTACGAGCAGTACTTC
CASSQVAGGPYEQYF
>.|.|TRBV29-1|TRBJ2-7
TGCAGCGCTGGACGTTCGACCCACGAGCAGTACTTC
CSAGRSTHEQYF
>.|.|TRBV11-2|TRBJ2-3
TGTGCCAGCAGCCACCGGGACTTCTTTCAGTATTTT
CASSHRDFFQYF
>.|TRBD1|TRBV19|TRBJ1-1
TGTGCCAGTAGGCCCAGGGGGTCAGGGACTGAAGCTTTCTTT
CASRPRGSGTEAFF
>.|.|TRBV19|TRBJ1-1
TGTGCCAGTAGTATCCGCGGATATAGAACTGAAGCTTTCTTT
CASSIRGYRTEAFF
>.|.|TRBV5-4|TRBJ2-1
TGTGCCAGCAACGGGTTACGGAATGAGCAGTTCTTC
CASNGLRNEQFF
>.|TRBD1|TRBV6-6|TRBJ1-2
TGTGCCAGCAGTATTAACAGGGGAGGAGGCTATGGCTACACCTTC
CASSINRGGGYGYTF
>.|TRBD2|TRBV13|TRBJ2-7
TGTGCCAGCAGCTTAGGCTCGCCTAGCGGCTCCTACGAGCAGTACTTC
CASSLGSPSGSYEQYF
>.|TRBD2|TRBV7-9|TRBJ2-1
TGTGCCAGCAGCCCTAGCGGGGGGGCCTCCTACAATGAGCAGTTCTTC
CASSPSGGASYNEQFF
>.|.|TRBV6-1|TRBJ2-7
TGTGCCAGCAGTGATACCTTCTCCGAGCAGTACTTC
CASSDTFSEQYF
>.|TRBD2|TRBV6-4|TRBJ2-3
TGTGCCAGCAGCCCGAGCGGGAGAAACACAGATACGCAGTATTTT
CASSPSGRNTDTQYF
>.|.|TRBV7-2|TRBJ2-1
TGTGCCAGCAGCTTAACTACCGCTAGCGCTAAGCAGTTCTTC
CASSLTTASAKQFF
>.|TRBD1|TRBV6-5|TRBJ2-7
TGTGCCAGCAGTTACTCGGGACAGGCTTTCAGCTACGAGCAGTACTTC
CASSYSGQAFSYEQYF
>.|TRBD2|TRBV4-2|TRBJ2-3
TGTGCCAGCAGCCAAGATTTGGCTAGCGGGAGTTTAGATACGCAGTATTTT
CASSQDLASGSLDTQYF
>.|TRBD2|TRBV4-1|TRBJ2-2
TGCGCCAGCAGCCAAGAGGCGCCTAGCGGGAGCGGGAGCGGGGAGCTGTTTTTT
CASSQEAPSGSGSGELFF
>.|.|TRBV7-8|TRBJ2-7
TGTGCCAGCAGCTTCGATTCCTACGAGCAGTACTTC
CASSFDSYEQYF
>.|.|TRBV3-1/TRBV3-2|TRBJ1-4
TGTGCCAGCGGGCTGGTAGGGGGGGAAAAACTGTTTTTT
CASGLVGGEKLFF
>.|TRBD1|TRBV7-2|TRBJ1-1
TGTGCCAGCAGCCGCCTTGCGGGGACAGGGGGCACTGAAGCTTTCTTT
CASSRLAGTGGTEAFF
>.|.|TRBV24-1|TRBJ1-2
TGTGCCACCAGTGATCCGGGGGTAAACTATGGCTACACCTTC
CATSDPGVNYGYTF